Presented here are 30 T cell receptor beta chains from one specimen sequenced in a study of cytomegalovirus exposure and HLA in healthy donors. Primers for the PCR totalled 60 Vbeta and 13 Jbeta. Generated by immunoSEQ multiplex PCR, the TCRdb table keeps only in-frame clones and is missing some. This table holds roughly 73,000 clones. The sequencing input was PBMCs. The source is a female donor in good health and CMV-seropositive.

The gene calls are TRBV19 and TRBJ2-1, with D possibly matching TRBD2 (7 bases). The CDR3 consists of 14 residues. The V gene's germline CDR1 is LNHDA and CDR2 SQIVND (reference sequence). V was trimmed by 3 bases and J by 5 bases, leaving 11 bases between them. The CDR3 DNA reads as TGTGCCAGTAGTATGGGGGGGCTGGACAATGAGCAGTTCTTC. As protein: CASSMGGLDNEQFF. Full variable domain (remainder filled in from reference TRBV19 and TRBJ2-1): DGGITQSPKYLFRKEGQNVTLSCEQNLNHDAMYWYRQDPGQGLRLIYYSQIVNDFQKGDIAEGYSVSREKKESFPLTVTSAQKNPTAFYLCASSMGGLDNEQFFGPGTRLTVL.

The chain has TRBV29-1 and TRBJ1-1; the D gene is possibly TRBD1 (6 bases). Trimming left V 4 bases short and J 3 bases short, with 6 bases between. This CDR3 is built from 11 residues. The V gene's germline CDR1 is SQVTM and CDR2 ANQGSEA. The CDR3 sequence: CSVGGHTEAFF. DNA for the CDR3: TGCAGCGTTGGGGGGCACACTGAAGCTTTCTTT.

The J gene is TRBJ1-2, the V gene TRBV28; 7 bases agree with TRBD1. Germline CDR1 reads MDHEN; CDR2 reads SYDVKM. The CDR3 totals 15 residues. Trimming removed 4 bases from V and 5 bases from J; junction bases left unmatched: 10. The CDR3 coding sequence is TGTGCCAGCAGTTCCCACAGGGGAAAGCGGTATGGCTACACCTTC. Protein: CASSSHRGKRYGYTF.

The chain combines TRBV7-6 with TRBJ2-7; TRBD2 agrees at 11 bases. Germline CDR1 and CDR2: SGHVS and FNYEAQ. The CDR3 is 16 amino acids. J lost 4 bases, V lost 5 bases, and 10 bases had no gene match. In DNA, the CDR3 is TGTGCCAGCAGCCTCATACTAGCGGGAGTTCGGTACGAGCAGTACTTC. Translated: CASSLILAGVRYEQYF.

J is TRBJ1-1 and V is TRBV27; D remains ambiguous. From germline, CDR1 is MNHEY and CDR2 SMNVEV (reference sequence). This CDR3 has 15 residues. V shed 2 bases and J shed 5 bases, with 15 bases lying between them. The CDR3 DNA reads TGTGCCAGCAGTTTAGTAGGGTTGGCGGGTACTGAAGCTTTCTTT. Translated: CASSLVGLAGTEAFF.

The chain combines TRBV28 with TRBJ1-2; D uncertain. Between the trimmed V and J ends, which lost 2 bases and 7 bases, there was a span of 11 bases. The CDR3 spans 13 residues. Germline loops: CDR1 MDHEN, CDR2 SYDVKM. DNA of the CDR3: TGTGCCAGCAGTTTACTACCGTTTCGTGGCTACACCTTC. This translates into CASSLLPFRGYTF.

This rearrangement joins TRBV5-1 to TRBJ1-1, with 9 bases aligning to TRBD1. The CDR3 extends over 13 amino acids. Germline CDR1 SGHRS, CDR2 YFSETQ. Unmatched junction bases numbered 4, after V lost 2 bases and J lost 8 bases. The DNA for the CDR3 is TGCGCCAGCAGCTTTTCCGACAGGGGGGAAGCTTTCTTT. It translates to CASSFSDRGEAFF.

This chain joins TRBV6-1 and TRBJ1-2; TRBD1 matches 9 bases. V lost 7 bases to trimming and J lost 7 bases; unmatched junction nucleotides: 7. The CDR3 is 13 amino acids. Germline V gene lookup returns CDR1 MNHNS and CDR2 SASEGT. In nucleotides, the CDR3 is TGTGCCAGCATCCTGACAGGGGGGAGTGGCTACACCTTC. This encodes CASILTGGSGYTF.

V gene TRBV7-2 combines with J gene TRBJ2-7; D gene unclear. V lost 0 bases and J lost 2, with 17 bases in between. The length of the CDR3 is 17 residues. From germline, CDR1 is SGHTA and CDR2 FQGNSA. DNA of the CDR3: TGTGCCAGCAGCTTAGCCGGTAGTGTAATGAGCGCCTACGAGCAGTACTTC. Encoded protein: CASSLAGSVMSAYEQYF.

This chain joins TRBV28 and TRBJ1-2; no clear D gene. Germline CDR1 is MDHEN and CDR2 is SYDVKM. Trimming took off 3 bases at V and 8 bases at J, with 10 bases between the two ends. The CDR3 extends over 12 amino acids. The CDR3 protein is CASSLRDLGYTF. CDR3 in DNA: TGTGCCAGCAGTTTGCGAGACTTAGGCTACACCTTC.

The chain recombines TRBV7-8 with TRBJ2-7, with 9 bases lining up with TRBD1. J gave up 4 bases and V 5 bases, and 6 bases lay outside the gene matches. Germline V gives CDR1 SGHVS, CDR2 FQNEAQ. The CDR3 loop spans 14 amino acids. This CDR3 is CASSPRQGVYEQYF. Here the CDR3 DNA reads TGTGCCAGCAGCCCCCGACAGGGGGTGTACGAGCAGTACTTC.

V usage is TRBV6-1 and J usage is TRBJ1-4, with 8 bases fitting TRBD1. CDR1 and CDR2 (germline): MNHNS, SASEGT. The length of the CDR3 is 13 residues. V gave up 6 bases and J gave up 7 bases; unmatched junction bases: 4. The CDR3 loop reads CASRDRVGEKLFF. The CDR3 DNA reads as TGTGCCAGCAGGGACAGGGTTGGTGAAAAACTGTTTTTT.

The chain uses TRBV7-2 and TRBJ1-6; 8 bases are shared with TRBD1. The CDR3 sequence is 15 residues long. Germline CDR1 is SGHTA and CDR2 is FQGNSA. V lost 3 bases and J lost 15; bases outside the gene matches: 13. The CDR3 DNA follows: TGTGCCAGCAGCTTCGGGACAGGTTGGGAGCCGCTCCTCCACTTT. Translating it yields CASSFGTGWEPLLHF.

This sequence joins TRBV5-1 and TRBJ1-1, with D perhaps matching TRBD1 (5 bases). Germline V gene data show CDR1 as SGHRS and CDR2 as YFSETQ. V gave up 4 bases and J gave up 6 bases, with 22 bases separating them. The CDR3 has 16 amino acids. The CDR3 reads CASSPTTGTRYAEAFF. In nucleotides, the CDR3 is TGCGCCAGCAGCCCCACGACCGGGACTCGGTACGCTGAAGCTTTCTTT.

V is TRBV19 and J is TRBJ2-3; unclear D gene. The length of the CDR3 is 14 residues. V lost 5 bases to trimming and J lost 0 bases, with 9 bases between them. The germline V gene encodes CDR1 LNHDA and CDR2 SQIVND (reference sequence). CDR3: CASSVFSSTDTQYF. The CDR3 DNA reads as TGTGCCAGTAGTGTCTTCTCTAGCACAGATACGCAGTATTTT.

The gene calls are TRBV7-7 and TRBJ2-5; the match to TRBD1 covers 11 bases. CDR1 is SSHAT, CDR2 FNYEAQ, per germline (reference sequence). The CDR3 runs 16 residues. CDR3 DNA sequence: TGTGCTAGCGGCCCCGGACAGGGGGCGCGGTCGGAGACCCAGTACTTC. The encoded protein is CASGPGQGARSETQYF. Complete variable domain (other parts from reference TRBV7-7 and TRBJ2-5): GAGVSQSPRYKVTKRGQDVTLRCDPISSHATLYWYQQALGQGPEFLTYFNYEAQPDKSGLPSDRFSAERPEGSISTLTIQRTEQRDSAMYRCASGPGQGARSETQYFGPGTRLLVL.

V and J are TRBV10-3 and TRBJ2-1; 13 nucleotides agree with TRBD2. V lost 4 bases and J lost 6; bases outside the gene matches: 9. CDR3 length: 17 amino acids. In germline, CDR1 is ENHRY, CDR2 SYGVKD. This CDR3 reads CAISGLAGGLRGNEQFF. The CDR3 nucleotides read TGTGCCATCAGTGGACTAGCGGGGGGTTTAAGGGGCAATGAGCAGTTCTTC.

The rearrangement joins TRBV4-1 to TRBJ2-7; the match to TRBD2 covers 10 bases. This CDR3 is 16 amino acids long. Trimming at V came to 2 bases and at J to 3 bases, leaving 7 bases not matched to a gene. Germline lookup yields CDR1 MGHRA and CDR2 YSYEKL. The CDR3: CASSQPLAGGDYEQYF. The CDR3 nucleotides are TGCGCCAGCAGCCAACCTTTAGCGGGAGGAGACTACGAGCAGTACTTC.

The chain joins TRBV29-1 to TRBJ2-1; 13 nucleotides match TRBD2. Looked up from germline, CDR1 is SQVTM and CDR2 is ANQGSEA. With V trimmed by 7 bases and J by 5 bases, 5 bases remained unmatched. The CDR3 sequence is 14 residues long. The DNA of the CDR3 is TGCAGCGCCCAGGGACTAGCGGGAAACAATGAGCAGTTCTTC. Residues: CSAQGLAGNNEQFF.

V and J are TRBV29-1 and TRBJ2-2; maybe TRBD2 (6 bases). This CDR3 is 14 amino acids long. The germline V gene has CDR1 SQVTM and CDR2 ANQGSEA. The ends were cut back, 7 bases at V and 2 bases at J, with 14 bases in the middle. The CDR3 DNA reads TGCAGCGCCGGAGGAGGGGCTAACACCGGGGAGCTGTTTTTT. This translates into CSAGGGANTGELFF.

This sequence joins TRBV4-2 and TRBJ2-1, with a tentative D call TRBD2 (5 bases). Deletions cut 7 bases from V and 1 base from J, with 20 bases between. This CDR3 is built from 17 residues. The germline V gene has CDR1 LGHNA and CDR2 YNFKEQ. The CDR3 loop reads CASTAGGVETSYNEQFF. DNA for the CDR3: TGTGCCAGCACCGCTGGAGGTGTAGAGACTTCCTACAATGAGCAGTTCTTC.

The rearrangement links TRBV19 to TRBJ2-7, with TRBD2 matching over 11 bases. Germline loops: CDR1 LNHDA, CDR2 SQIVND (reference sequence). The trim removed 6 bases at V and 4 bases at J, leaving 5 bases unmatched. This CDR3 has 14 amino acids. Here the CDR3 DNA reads TGTGCCAGTAGGCCAACTAGCGGGGGTTACGAGCAGTACTTC. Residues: CASRPTSGGYEQYF.

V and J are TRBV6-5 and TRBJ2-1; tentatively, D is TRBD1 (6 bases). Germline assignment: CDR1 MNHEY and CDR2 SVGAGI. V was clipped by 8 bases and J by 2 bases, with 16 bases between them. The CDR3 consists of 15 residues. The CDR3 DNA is TGTGCCAGCCGTAGAGGGGGAGACCCCTACAATGAGCAGTTCTTC. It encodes CASRRGGDPYNEQFF.

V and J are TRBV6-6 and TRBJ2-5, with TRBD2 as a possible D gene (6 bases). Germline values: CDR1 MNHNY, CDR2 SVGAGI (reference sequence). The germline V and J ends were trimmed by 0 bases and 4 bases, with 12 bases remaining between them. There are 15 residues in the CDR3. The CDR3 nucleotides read TGTGCCAGCAGTTACTCACTTGGGGGGAGAGAGACCCAGTACTTC. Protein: CASSYSLGGRETQYF.

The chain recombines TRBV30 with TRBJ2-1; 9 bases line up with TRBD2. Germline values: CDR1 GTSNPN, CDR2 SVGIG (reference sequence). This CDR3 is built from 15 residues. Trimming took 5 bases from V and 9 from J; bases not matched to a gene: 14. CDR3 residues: CAWDEGASGVVEQFF. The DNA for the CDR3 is TGTGCCTGGGACGAGGGGGCTAGCGGGGTGGTTGAGCAGTTCTTC.

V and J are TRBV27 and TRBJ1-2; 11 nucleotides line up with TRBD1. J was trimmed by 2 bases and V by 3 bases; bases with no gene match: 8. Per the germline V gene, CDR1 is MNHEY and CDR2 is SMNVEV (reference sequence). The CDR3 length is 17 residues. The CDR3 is CASSFLTGTGGNYGYTF. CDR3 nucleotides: TGTGCCAGCAGTTTCCTCACCGGGACAGGGGGGAACTATGGCTACACCTTC.

The CDR3 sequence: CSVDPSGMYNEQFF. The CDR3 region has the DNA TGCAGCGTTGATCCCAGCGGGATGTACAATGAGCAGTTCTTC. The chain joins TRBV29-1 to TRBJ2-1, with 7 nucleotides matching TRBD2. Germline CDR1 SQVTM, CDR2 ANQGSEA. After removal of 3 bases from V and 4 bases from J, the junction contained 6 bases not matched to a gene. There are 14 residues in the CDR3.

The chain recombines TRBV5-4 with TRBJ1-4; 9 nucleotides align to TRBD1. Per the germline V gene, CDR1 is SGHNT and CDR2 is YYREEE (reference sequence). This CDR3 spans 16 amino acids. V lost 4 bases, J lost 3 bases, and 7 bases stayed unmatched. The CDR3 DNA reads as TGTGCCAGCAGCCCTGGGACAGGGTTCTCTAATGAAAAACTGTTTTTT. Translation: CASSPGTGFSNEKLFF.

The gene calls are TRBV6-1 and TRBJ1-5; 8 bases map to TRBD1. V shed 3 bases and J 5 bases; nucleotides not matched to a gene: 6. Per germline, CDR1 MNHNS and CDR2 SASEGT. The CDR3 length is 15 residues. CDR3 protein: CASSDHGQGDQPQHF. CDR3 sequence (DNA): TGTGCCAGCAGTGACCATGGACAGGGTGATCAGCCCCAGCATTTT.

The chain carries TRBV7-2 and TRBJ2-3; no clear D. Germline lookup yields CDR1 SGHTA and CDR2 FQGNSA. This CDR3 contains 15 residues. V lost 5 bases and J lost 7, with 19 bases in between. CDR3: CASSPNSRSGHTQYF. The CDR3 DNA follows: TGTGCCAGCAGCCCTAATTCACGGTCTGGGCATACGCAGTATTTT.